This is a list of T cell receptor beta chains from one sample in a study of CD8+ T cells in alopecia areata. Using immunoSEQ multiplex PCR, the repertoire was profiled, and TCRdb retains in-frame clones only, with some absent. The sample carries roughly 140,000 clones, about 50% recorded once. The specimen comprised CD8+ T cells sorted from blood, sampled at week 0. These receptors were taken from a human donor with alopecia areata. Each CDR3 is given with its conserved first and last residue. A D gene is named only where the DNA matches it firmly. Size is stated for part of the rows, as once, few or many counts, or as a class when the clone is expanded.

j_call: TRBJ2-7; d_call: -; clone_size: -; v_call: TRBV30; cdr3_aa: CAWRQGYEQYF; cdr3_nt: TGTGCCTGGAGGCAAGGCTACGAGCAGTACTTC
j_call: TRBJ2-3; d_call: TRBD1; clone_size: -; v_call: TRBV30; cdr3_aa: CAWERDRSTDTQYF; cdr3_nt: TGTGCCTGGGAACGGGACAGAAGCACAGATACGCAGTATTTT
j_call: TRBJ2-7; d_call: TRBD2; clone_size: few; v_call: TRBV4-3; cdr3_aa: CASSQGTSSSYEQYF; cdr3_nt: TGCGCCAGCAGCCAAGGGACTAGCAGCTCCTACGAGCAGTACTTC
j_call: TRBJ2-5; d_call: -; clone_size: -; v_call: TRBV19; cdr3_aa: CASSFPSETQYF; cdr3_nt: TGTGCCAGTAGTTTTCCCTCAGAGACCCAGTACTTC
j_call: TRBJ2-3; d_call: -; clone_size: -; v_call: TRBV19; cdr3_aa: CASSEESLDTQYF; cdr3_nt: TGTGCCAGTAGTGAGGAGTCACTTGATACGCAGTATTTT
j_call: TRBJ2-7; d_call: -; clone_size: -; v_call: TRBV14; cdr3_aa: CASSQGLSYEQYF; cdr3_nt: TGTGCCAGCAGCCAAGGCCTCTCCTACGAGCAGTACTTC
j_call: TRBJ2-1; d_call: -; clone_size: few; v_call: TRBV7-2; cdr3_aa: CASSALTGSYNEQFF; cdr3_nt: TGTGCCAGCAGCGCCCTCACGGGCTCCTACAATGAGCAGTTCTTC
j_call: TRBJ1-2; d_call: TRBD1; clone_size: -; v_call: TRBV25-1; cdr3_aa: CASSEDNRGINYGYTF; cdr3_nt: TGTGCCAGCAGTGAAGACAACAGGGGAATTAACTATGGCTACACCTTC
j_call: TRBJ1-2; d_call: -; clone_size: -; v_call: TRBV12-5; cdr3_aa: CASGFKGSGGYTF; cdr3_nt: TGTGCTAGTGGTTTTAAGGGATCAGGGGGCTACACCTTC
j_call: TRBJ2-7; d_call: -; clone_size: -; v_call: TRBV5-1; cdr3_aa: CASSLDSSSYEQYF; cdr3_nt: TGCGCCAGCAGCTTGGACTCTAGCTCCTACGAGCAGTACTTC
j_call: TRBJ2-3; d_call: TRBD2; clone_size: -; v_call: TRBV11-2; cdr3_aa: CASSRSGGGAGIGTDTQYF; cdr3_nt: TGTGCCAGCAGCCGGTCTGGCGGGGGGGCCGGGATAGGCACAGATACGCAGTATTTT
j_call: TRBJ2-7; d_call: -; clone_size: few; v_call: TRBV7-6; cdr3_aa: CASSLSADSYEQYF; cdr3_nt: TGTGCCAGCAGCTTATCGGCAGATTCCTACGAGCAGTACTTC
j_call: TRBJ2-7; d_call: TRBD1; clone_size: -; v_call: TRBV7-9; cdr3_aa: CASSLPTGQPYEQYF; cdr3_nt: TGTGCCAGCAGCTTACCGACGGGACAGCCCTACGAGCAGTACTTC
j_call: TRBJ2-7; d_call: -; clone_size: few; v_call: TRBV29-1; cdr3_aa: CSARDKHSYEQYF; cdr3_nt: TGCAGCGCCCGGGACAAGCACTCCTACGAGCAGTACTTC
j_call: TRBJ2-7; d_call: TRBD1; clone_size: -; v_call: TRBV29-1; cdr3_aa: CSVEVGQGYEQYF; cdr3_nt: TGCAGCGTCGAAGTGGGACAGGGCTACGAGCAGTACTTC
j_call: TRBJ2-1; d_call: TRBD2; clone_size: -; v_call: TRBV13; cdr3_aa: CASSLAASGAENEQFF; cdr3_nt: TGTGCCAGCAGCTTAGCGGCTAGCGGGGCTGAAAATGAGCAGTTCTTC
j_call: TRBJ2-3; d_call: TRBD1; clone_size: -; v_call: TRBV5-1; cdr3_aa: CASSGRWDRGSDTQYF; cdr3_nt: TGCGCCAGCAGCGGCCGATGGGACAGGGGATCAGATACGCAGTATTTT
j_call: TRBJ2-3; d_call: TRBD1; clone_size: -; v_call: TRBV4-3; cdr3_aa: CASSPDGQGYTDTQYF; cdr3_nt: TGCGCCAGCAGCCCAGACGGACAGGGGTACACAGATACGCAGTATTTT
j_call: TRBJ1-2; d_call: -; clone_size: -; v_call: TRBV15; cdr3_aa: CATSSSGAGRANYGYTF; cdr3_nt: TGTGCCACCAGCAGCAGCGGGGCCGGCAGGGCAAACTATGGCTACACCTTC
j_call: TRBJ2-5; d_call: -; clone_size: few; v_call: TRBV7-2; cdr3_aa: CASSRVHGLQETQYF; cdr3_nt: TGTGCCAGCAGCCGCGTCCATGGACTACAAGAGACCCAGTACTTC
j_call: TRBJ1-5; d_call: -; clone_size: -; v_call: TRBV30; cdr3_aa: CAWNLGSGPQHF; cdr3_nt: TGTGCCTGGAATCTGGGGAGTGGGCCCCAGCATTTT
j_call: TRBJ1-1; d_call: -; clone_size: few; v_call: TRBV30; cdr3_aa: CACTPGSEVYKVEAFF; cdr3_nt: TGTGCCTGTACCCCAGGGAGTGAAGTATATAAGGTTGAAGCTTTCTTT
j_call: TRBJ2-7; d_call: -; clone_size: -; v_call: TRBV9; cdr3_aa: CASSLGDQSYEQYF; cdr3_nt: TGTGCCAGCAGCCTTGGGGACCAGTCCTACGAGCAGTACTTC
j_call: TRBJ2-1; d_call: -; clone_size: few; v_call: TRBV12-5; cdr3_aa: CASTGNSHEQFF; cdr3_nt: TGTGCTAGTACAGGGAATTCCCATGAGCAGTTCTTC
j_call: TRBJ2-1; d_call: -; clone_size: -; v_call: TRBV30; cdr3_aa: CAWSVLSFGGEQFF; cdr3_nt: TGTGCCTGGAGTGTACTTTCTTTCGGTGGGGAGCAGTTCTTC
j_call: TRBJ2-5; d_call: -; clone_size: -; v_call: TRBV25-1; cdr3_aa: CASRDRQETQYF; cdr3_nt: TGTGCCAGCAGGGACAGACAAGAGACCCAGTACTTC
j_call: TRBJ2-1; d_call: TRBD2; clone_size: once; v_call: TRBV7-6; cdr3_aa: CASSAPGGALRNEQFF; cdr3_nt: TGTGCCAGCAGCGCTCCCGGGGGGGCCCTAAGAAATGAGCAGTTCTTC
j_call: TRBJ2-7; d_call: TRBD2; clone_size: -; v_call: TRBV2; cdr3_aa: CAFRDYTYEQYF; cdr3_nt: TGTGCCTTCCGGGACTACACCTACGAGCAGTACTTC
j_call: TRBJ2-2; d_call: TRBD1; clone_size: -; v_call: TRBV29-1; cdr3_aa: CSVEEGWTGTTGELFF; cdr3_nt: TGCAGCGTTGAAGAGGGGTGGACAGGGACCACCGGGGAGCTGTTTTTT
j_call: TRBJ1-2; d_call: TRBD1; clone_size: -; v_call: TRBV27; cdr3_aa: CASSLTGTGYYGYTF; cdr3_nt: TGTGCCAGCAGCCTAACCGGGACAGGGTACTATGGCTACACCTTC
j_call: TRBJ2-1; d_call: TRBD2; clone_size: few; v_call: TRBV19; cdr3_aa: CASSITPSGGIYNEQFF; cdr3_nt: TGTGCCAGTAGTATTACGCCTAGCGGGGGGATCTACAATGAGCAGTTCTTC
j_call: TRBJ2-7; d_call: TRBD1; clone_size: -; v_call: TRBV10-2; cdr3_aa: CASSVRTGASLIYF; cdr3_nt: TGCGCCAGCAGTGTCAGGACAGGAGCCTCCCTTATATACTTC
j_call: TRBJ2-2; d_call: -; clone_size: -; v_call: TRBV30; cdr3_aa: CAWSEAGELFF; cdr3_nt: TGTGCCTGGTCCGAGGCCGGGGAGCTGTTTTTT
j_call: TRBJ2-7; d_call: -; clone_size: -; v_call: TRBV4-3; cdr3_aa: CASSQDRDWEQYF; cdr3_nt: TGCGCCAGCAGCCAAGATCGGGACTGGGAGCAGTACTTC
j_call: TRBJ2-7; d_call: TRBD1; clone_size: -; v_call: TRBV2; cdr3_aa: CASSEVDRGGYEQYF; cdr3_nt: TGTGCCAGCAGTGAAGTGGACAGGGGGGGGTACGAGCAGTACTTC
j_call: TRBJ1-3; d_call: -; clone_size: -; v_call: TRBV9; cdr3_aa: CASSEGPGVGNTIYF; cdr3_nt: TGTGCCAGCAGCGAGGGGCCCGGGGTGGGAAACACCATATATTTT
j_call: TRBJ2-3; d_call: -; clone_size: few; v_call: TRBV28; cdr3_aa: CASSLTGIDTQYF; cdr3_nt: TGTGCCAGCAGTTTAACGGGAATAGATACGCAGTATTTT
j_call: TRBJ2-1; d_call: -; clone_size: -; v_call: TRBV29-1; cdr3_aa: CSVATGMGDEQFF; cdr3_nt: TGCAGCGTAGCTACAGGGATGGGGGATGAGCAGTTCTTC
j_call: TRBJ2-3; d_call: TRBD2; clone_size: few; v_call: TRBV6-4; cdr3_aa: CASSDTSGGADTQYF; cdr3_nt: TGTGCCAGCAGTGACACTAGCGGGGGGGCCGATACGCAGTATTTT
j_call: TRBJ2-4; d_call: TRBD1; clone_size: few; v_call: TRBV5-1; cdr3_aa: CASTGTGKNIQYF; cdr3_nt: TGCGCCAGCACCGGGACAGGGAAAAACATTCAGTACTTC
j_call: TRBJ1-2; d_call: -; clone_size: -; v_call: TRBV7-9; cdr3_aa: CASSLEPANYGYTF; cdr3_nt: TGTGCCAGCAGCTTGGAGCCAGCTAACTATGGCTACACCTTC
j_call: TRBJ2-1; d_call: -; clone_size: -; v_call: TRBV7-3; cdr3_aa: CASQLGPEPYNEQFF; cdr3_nt: TGTGCCAGCCAGCTTGGTCCAGAACCCTACAATGAGCAGTTCTTC
j_call: TRBJ2-7; d_call: -; clone_size: -; v_call: TRBV25-1; cdr3_aa: CASSESSGYEQYF; cdr3_nt: TGTGCCAGCAGTGAATCGTCGGGTTACGAGCAGTACTTC
j_call: TRBJ2-1; d_call: TRBD2; clone_size: -; v_call: TRBV5-6; cdr3_aa: CASNPGLVYNEQFF; cdr3_nt: TGTGCCAGCAACCCGGGACTAGTCTACAATGAGCAGTTCTTC